These 5 T cell receptor beta chains came from one sample sequenced in a study of shared clonotypes between healthy human individuals. Clones were sequenced by immunoSEQ multiplex PCR, and TCRdb holds only the in-frame ones, with some missing. This table has a few million clones, just over 90% appearing once. The specimen sequenced was naive CD4+ T cells from PBMCs. This sample's subset: CD45RA+ positively selected. The receptors come from a man younger than 35 in good health. Some clones in this sample may be carry-over from other donors' samples.

A single count supports this clone. This sequence joins TRBV4-2 and TRBJ2-7; 7 nucleotides agree with TRBD2. The CDR3 sequence is 14 residues long. Germline trimming cut 4 bases from V and 2 bases from J; bases unmatched to any gene: 5. Looked up from germline, CDR1 is LGHNA and CDR2 is YNFKEQ. CDR3 in amino acids: CASSRERGTYEQYF. DNA for the CDR3: TGTGCCAGCAGCCGGGAGCGGGGAACCTACGAGCAGTACTTC.

The J gene is TRBJ1-2, the V gene TRBV19; maybe TRBD1 (5 bases). Germline CDR1 is LNHDA and CDR2 is SQIVND (reference sequence). Trimming pared 8 bases from V and 2 bases from J, leaving 15 bases between. The CDR3 extends over 14 amino acids. The DNA for the CDR3 is TGTGCCAGTTCGTCTGGAGGGACCAACTATGGCTACACCTTC. The encoded protein is CASSSGGTNYGYTF.

The chain has TRBV28 and TRBJ1-2; 10 nucleotides match TRBD1. Germline V gene lookup returns CDR1 MDHEN and CDR2 SYDVKM. This CDR3 comprises 20 residues. The V segment lost 3 bases and the J segment 0 bases; nucleotides outside the gene matches: 16. In DNA, the CDR3 is TGTGCCAGCAGTTTGGCTCATTTTGGACAGGGGGGAACAGCTAACTATGGCTACACCTTC. It yields the protein CASSLAHFGQGGTANYGYTF.

The chain uses TRBV6-1 and TRBJ1-2; D is perhaps TRBD1 (6 bases). The germline V gene has CDR1 MNHNS and CDR2 SASEGT. This CDR3 region has 14 residues. Between the trimmed V and J ends, which lost 3 bases and 7 bases, there was a span of 15 bases. CDR3 loop: CASSDWGARGGYTF. In nucleotides, the CDR3 is TGTGCCAGCAGTGACTGGGGGGCCAGGGGTGGCTACACCTTC.

The chain couples TRBV19 to TRBJ1-2; 7 bases are a match to TRBD1. Trimming at V came to 5 bases and at J to 4 bases, leaving 7 bases not matched to a gene. This CDR3 has 14 amino acids. Germline V gene sequence: CDR1 LNHDA, CDR2 SQIVND (reference sequence). In DNA, the CDR3 is TGTGCCAGTAGTCCCCAACAGGGGAGCTATGGCTACACCTTC. This translates into CASSPQQGSYGYTF.